Described below is a single T cell receptor (beta chain) sequence and its context. The antigen is not known. Method: immunoSEQ multiplex PCR; TCRdb's copy keeps in-frame clones and lacks some. The profile shows some 85,000 clones, about 90% of them singletons. This sample is part of a study of OX40 agonist ivuxolimab in advanced cancers. Blood sampling was done at baseline, cycle 4 day 1, and cycle 7 day 1. Whole-study findings and limits: CD8+ T cells averaged more expanded clones than CD4+.

Losses at the gene ends were 8 bases for V and 3 bases for J; bases not matched to a gene: 5. Germline V CDR1 and CDR2: GTSNPN, SVGIG (reference sequence). The CDR3 length is 12 residues. V gene TRBV30 combines with J gene TRBJ2-3, with 7 bases that match TRBD2. The source is an adult with an advanced solid tumor such as melanoma, head and neck, liver or kidney cancer. This specimen consisted of CD4+ or CD8+ T cells sorted from blood, obtained in a trial of the OX40 agonist ivuxolimab. Here the CDR3 DNA reads TGTGCCCGCGGGGGACGGACAGATACGCAGTATTTT. This translates into CARGGRTDTQYF.